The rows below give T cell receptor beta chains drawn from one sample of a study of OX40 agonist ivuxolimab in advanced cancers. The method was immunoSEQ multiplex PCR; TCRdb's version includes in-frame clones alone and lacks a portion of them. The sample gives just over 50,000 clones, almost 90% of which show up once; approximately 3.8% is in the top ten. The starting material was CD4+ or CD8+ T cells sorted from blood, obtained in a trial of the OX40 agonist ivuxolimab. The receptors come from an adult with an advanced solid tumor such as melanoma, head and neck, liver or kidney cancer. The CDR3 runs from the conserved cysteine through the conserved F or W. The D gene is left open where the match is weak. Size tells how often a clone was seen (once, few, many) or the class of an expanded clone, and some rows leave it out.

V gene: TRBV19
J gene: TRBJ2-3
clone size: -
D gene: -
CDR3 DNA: TGTGCCAGCCTCTCCTACGTGACAGGATATTTCACAGATACGCAGTATTTT
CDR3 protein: CASLSYVTGYFTDTQYF

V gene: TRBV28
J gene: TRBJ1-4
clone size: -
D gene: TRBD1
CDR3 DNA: TGTGCCAGCAGCAACAGGGGGTCCCATGGGGAAAAACTGTTTTTT
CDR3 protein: CASSNRGSHGEKLFF

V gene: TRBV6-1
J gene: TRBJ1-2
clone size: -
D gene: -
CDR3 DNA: TGTGCCAGCAGTCACCGGGGCTCGGTACCCCGGTTC
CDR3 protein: CASSHRGSVPRF

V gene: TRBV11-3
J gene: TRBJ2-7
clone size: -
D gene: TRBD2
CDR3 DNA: TGTGCCAGCAGCTTAGATGGGACTAGCGGGGCGTACGAGCAGTACTTC
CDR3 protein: CASSLDGTSGAYEQYF

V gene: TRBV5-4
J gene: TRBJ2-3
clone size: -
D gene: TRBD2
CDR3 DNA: TGTGCCAGCAGCTCGGGACTAGCGGGGACTAGCACAGATACGCAGTATTTT
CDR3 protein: CASSSGLAGTSTDTQYF

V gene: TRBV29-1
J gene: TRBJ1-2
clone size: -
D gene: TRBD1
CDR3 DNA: TGCAGCGTTGAAAGGACAGGGGAGTATCACACCTTC
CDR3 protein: CSVERTGEYHTF

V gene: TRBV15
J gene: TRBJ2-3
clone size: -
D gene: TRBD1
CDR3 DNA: TGTGCCACCAGCAGGGGGGACAGGGCCACAGATACGCAGTATTTT
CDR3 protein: CATSRGDRATDTQYF

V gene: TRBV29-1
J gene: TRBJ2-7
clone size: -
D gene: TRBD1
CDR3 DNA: TGCAGCGTTCGGACAGGGACCTACGAGCAGTACTTC
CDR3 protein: CSVRTGTYEQYF

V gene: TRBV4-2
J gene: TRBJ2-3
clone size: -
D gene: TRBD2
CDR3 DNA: TGTGCCAGCAGCGGTAGCGGGGGGTTGAGAGATACGCAGTATTTT
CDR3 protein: CASSGSGGLRDTQYF

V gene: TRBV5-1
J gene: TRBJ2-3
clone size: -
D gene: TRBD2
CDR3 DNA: TGCGCCCGCAGCGCCTCGGGGGGGGGCACAGATACGCAGTATTTT
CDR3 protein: CARSASGGGTDTQYF

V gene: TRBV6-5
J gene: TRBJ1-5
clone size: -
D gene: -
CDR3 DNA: TGTGCCAGCAGTTACGGGGGAAGAACGCCCCAGCATTTT
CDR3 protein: CASSYGGRTPQHF

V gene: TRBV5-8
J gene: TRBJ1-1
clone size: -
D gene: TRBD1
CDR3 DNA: TGTGCCAGCAGCCTAGGGGCCGACAGGGGTCGGACTGAAGCTTTCTTT
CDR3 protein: CASSLGADRGRTEAFF

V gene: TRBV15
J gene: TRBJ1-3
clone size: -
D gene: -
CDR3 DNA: TGTGCCACCAGCAGAGCAGGGACTGGAAACACCATATATTTT
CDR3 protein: CATSRAGTGNTIYF

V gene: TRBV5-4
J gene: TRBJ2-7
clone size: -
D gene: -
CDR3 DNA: TGTGCCAGCAGCTACACGGGACGTGACGAGCAGTACTTC
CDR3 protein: CASSYTGRDEQYF

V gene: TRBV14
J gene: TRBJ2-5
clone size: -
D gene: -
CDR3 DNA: TGTGCCAGCAGCCTGGGGAGCCTAGGGGTCTTAGAGACCCAGTACTTC
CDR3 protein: CASSLGSLGVLETQYF

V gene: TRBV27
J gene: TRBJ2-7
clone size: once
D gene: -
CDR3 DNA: TGTGCCAGCAGTCCTAGATGGGGGTTTGGACCCGAGCAGTACTTC
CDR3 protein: CASSPRWGFGPEQYF

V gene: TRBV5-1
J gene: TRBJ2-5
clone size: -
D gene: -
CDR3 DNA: TGCGCCAGCAGCTTGTCCCCCTCCGCCAGGCAAATCCAAGAGACCCAGTACTTC
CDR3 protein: CASSLSPSARQIQETQYF

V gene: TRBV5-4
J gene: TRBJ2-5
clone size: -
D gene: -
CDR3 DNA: TGTGCCAGCAGCACCGGGCCCACGGAGACCCAGTACTTC
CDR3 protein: CASSTGPTETQYF

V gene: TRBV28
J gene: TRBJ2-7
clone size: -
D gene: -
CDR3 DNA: TGTGCCAGCCCTACTAGGGGGAAGGACTACGAGCAGTACTTC
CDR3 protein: CASPTRGKDYEQYF

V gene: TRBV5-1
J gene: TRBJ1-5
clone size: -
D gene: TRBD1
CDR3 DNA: TGCGCCAGCAGCCTGGGACAGGGAGATCAGCCCCAGCATTTT
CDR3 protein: CASSLGQGDQPQHF

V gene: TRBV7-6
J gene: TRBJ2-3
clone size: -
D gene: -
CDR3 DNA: TGTGCCAGCAGCTTAGTTGCGGGGATCACAGATACGCAGTATTTT
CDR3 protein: CASSLVAGITDTQYF

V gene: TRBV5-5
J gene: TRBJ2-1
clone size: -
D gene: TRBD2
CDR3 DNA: TGTGCCAGCAGCGTGGGGTGGCGGGAGGGTATCTACAATGAGCAGTTCTTC
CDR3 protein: CASSVGWREGIYNEQFF

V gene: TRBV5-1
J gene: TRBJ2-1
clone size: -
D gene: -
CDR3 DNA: TGCGCCAGCAGCTTGGTAACTTTCTCCTACAATGAGCAGTTCTTC
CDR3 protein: CASSLVTFSYNEQFF

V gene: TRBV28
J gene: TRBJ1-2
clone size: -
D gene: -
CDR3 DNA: TGTGCCAGCACCGGGGGCGCGGAGGGCTACACCTTC
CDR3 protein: CASTGGAEGYTF

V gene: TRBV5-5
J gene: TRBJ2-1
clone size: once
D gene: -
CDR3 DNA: TGTGCCAGCAGCTTTGACGCCTCCTACAATGAGCAGTTCTTC
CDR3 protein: CASSFDASYNEQFF

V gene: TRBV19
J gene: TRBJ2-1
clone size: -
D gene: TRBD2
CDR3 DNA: TGTGCCAGTAGTTTGAGCGGGAGGTTGTACAATGAGCAGTTCTTC
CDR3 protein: CASSLSGRLYNEQFF

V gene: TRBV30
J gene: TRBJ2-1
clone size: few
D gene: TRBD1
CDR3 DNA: TGTGCCTGGAGGGGACAGGGGGGATTAAATGAGCAGTTCTTC
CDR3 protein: CAWRGQGGLNEQFF

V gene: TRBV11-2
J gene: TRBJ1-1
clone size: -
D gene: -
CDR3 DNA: TGTGCCAGCAGCGCGTCACCCCTCGACGGAGCTTTCTTT
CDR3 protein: CASSASPLDGAFF

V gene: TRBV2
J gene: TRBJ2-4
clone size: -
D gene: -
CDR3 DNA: TGTGCCAGCACCGCGGACGGAGTAGCCAAAAACATTCAGTACTTC
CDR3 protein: CASTADGVAKNIQYF

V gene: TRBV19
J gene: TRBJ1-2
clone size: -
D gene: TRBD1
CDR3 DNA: TGTGCCAGTACCTCCCCGGGACAGGGCTGGGGCTACACCTTC
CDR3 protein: CASTSPGQGWGYTF

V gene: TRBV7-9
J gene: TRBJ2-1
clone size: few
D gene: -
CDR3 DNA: TGTGCCAGCAGCGGGGGGCGGTCCTACAATGAGCAGTTCTTC
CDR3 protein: CASSGGRSYNEQFF

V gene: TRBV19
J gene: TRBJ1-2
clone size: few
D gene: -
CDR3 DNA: TGTGCCAGTAGTACGACACAGGGATCTGGTGGCTACACCTTC
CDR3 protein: CASSTTQGSGGYTF

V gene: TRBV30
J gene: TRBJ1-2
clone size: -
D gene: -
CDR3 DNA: TGTGCCTGGAGCGCCAGAAGTGGCTACACCTTC
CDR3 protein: CAWSARSGYTF

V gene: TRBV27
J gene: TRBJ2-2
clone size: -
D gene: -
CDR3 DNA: TGTGCCAGCAGGACCCAAGGGTTGGCGGAGCTGTTTTTT
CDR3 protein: CASRTQGLAELFF

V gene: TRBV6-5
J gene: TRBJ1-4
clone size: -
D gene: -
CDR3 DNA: TGTGCCAGCAGTTACTCTACGGGACCCCGTGAAAAACTGTTTTTT
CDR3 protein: CASSYSTGPREKLFF

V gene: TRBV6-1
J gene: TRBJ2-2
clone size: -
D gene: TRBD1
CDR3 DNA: TGTGCCAGCAGTGGGAGTCGACAGGGAGGGGAGCTGTTTTTT
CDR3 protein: CASSGSRQGGELFF

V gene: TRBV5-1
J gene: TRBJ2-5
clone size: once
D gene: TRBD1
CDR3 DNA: TGCGCCAGCAGCCTATTATACCGGACAGGGGGAGGCCAAGAGACCCAGTACTTC
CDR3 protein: CASSLLYRTGGGQETQYF

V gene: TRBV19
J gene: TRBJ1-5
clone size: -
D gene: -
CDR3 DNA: TGTGCCAGCAGGACCGAATATAGCAATCAGCCCCAGCATTTT
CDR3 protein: CASRTEYSNQPQHF

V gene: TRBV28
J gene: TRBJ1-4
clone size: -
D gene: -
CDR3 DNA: TGTGCCAGCAGTCATGAAAAACTGTTTTTT
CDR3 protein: CASSHEKLFF

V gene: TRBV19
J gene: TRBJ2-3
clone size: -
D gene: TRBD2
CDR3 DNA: TGTGCCAGTAGTATACTAGCGGGAGGTGTGACAGATACGCAGTATTTT
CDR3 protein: CASSILAGGVTDTQYF

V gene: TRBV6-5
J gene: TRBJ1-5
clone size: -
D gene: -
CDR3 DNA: TGTGCCAGCGGGGTACATCAGCCCCAGCATTTT
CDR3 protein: CASGVHQPQHF

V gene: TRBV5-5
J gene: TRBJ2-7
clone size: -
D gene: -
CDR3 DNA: TGTGCCAGCAGCTTCCTAGTCTTCGACTACGAGCAGTACTTC
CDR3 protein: CASSFLVFDYEQYF

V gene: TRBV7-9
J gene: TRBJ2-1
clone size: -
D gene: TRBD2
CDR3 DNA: TGTGCCAGCAGCTTAGTTCAGCTAGCGGGAGTCAATGAGCAGTTCTTC
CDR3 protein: CASSLVQLAGVNEQFF

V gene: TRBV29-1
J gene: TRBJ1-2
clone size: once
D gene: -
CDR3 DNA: TGCAGCGTTTTAAGGGGACCCTATGGCTACACCTTC
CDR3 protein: CSVLRGPYGYTF

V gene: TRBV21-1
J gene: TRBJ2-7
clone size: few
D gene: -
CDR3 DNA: TGTGCCAGCAGCACCCTCCCCGGGACTAGCGGGGATCAGTACGAGCAGTACTTC
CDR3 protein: CASSTLPGTSGDQYEQYF

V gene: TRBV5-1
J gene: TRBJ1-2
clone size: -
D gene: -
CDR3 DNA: TGCGCCAGCAGCTTGGGTCCACACCCGACTAACTATGGCTACACCTTC
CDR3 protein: CASSLGPHPTNYGYTF